The clone carrying this T cell receptor beta chain has at least ten counts. Its antigen is unknown. This sample is part of a study of T cell repertoires in cytomegalovirus infection. Study details: Indications of both CMV infection and matching HLA type were provided by public TCR beta signatures.

General study findings and limits: HLA-C-restricted CMV clonotypes gave the most frequent clonotype in two of eight donors. Based on cumulative public TCR beta family frequency, carriers of CMV plus the relevant HLA were identified.

Each CDR3 protein is one row after TCRdb ran MiXCR on the reads. The sample lists 350,000 to 550,000 distinct CDR3 sequences, 31% occurring once. With 6 bases removed from V and 1 base from J, the gap between germline ends came to 8 bases. There are 13 residues in the CDR3. The germline CDR1 and CDR2 sequences are LGHNT and FRNRAP. The TCR originated in a human donor in good health (CMV status not recorded). Some clones in this sample may be carry-over from other donors' samples. V and J are TRBV12-5 and TRBJ2-3; D gene ambiguous. What was sequenced was PBMCs. CDR3 loop: CASGLGGTDTQYF. DNA of the CDR3: TGTGCTAGTGGCCTTGGCGGCACAGATACGCAGTATTTT.